Each of the 31 T cell receptor beta chains below was sequenced from the same sample in a study of post-analysis software for immune sequencing data. Study-level points and caveats: TRBV5-6, TRBV5-1 and TRBV20-1 belonged to a set of about five TRBV segments that were more frequent in patients than controls.

Unique molecular identifiers were present in the TCR beta cDNA libraries. TCRdb re-analysed the PCR reads in MiXCR, keeping a single row per CDR3 protein. The sample shows roughly 600,000 distinct CDR3 sequences, roughly 40% of them seen only once. The antigens these receptors bind are not known. The sample comprised blood. The receptors here all came from a girl between 5 and 17 years old with multiple sclerosis.

This clonotype was detected a few times. This chain links TRBV27 with TRBJ1-6; possibly TRBD1 for D (6 bases). V lost 6 bases, J lost 10 bases, and 19 bases lay in between. Germline CDR1 MNHEY, CDR2 SMNVEV (reference sequence). The CDR3 runs 15 residues. CDR3 nucleotide sequence: TGTGCCAGCAGGCCCCCCCAGGGGACATTCTCACCCCTCCACTTT. Its translation: CASRPPQGTFSPLHF.

The chain is built from TRBV25-1 and TRBJ2-5; perhaps D is TRBD1 or TRBD2 (6 bases each). V was shortened by 2 bases and J by 0 bases, with 7 bases between the two germline ends. The germline CDR1 and CDR2 sequences are MGHDK and SYGVNS. The CDR3 consists of 14 residues. CDR3 coding DNA: TGTGCCAGCAGTGAACGGGGGCACCAAGAGACCCAGTACTTC. Residues: CASSERGHQETQYF. The full variable domain, rest sourced from reference TRBV25-1 and TRBJ2-5, is EADIYQTPRYLVIGTGKKITLECSQTMGHDKMYWYQQDPGMELHLIHYSYGVNSTEKGDLSSESTVSRIRTEHFPLTLESARPSHTSQYLCASSERGHQETQYFGPGTRLLVL.

The chain is built from TRBV7-9 and TRBJ2-1; D may be TRBD2 (6 bases). Trimming cost V 5 bases and J 2 bases, with 13 bases left between them. Germline V CDR1 and CDR2: SEHNR, FQNEAQ (reference sequence). This CDR3 has 15 amino acids. The CDR3 sequence: CASSHSGPTYNEQFF. CDR3 DNA: TGTGCCAGCAGCCATAGCGGACCGACCTACAATGAGCAGTTCTTC.

The chain joins TRBV24-1 to TRBJ2-3; D is unresolved. The germline V and J ends were trimmed by 3 bases and 5 bases, with 5 bases remaining between them. Germline V gene sequence: CDR1 KGHDR, CDR2 SFDVKD. The CDR3 sequence is 12 residues long. The CDR3 here is CATSDRIDTQYF. The DNA of the CDR3 is TGTGCCACCAGTGATAGGATAGATACGCAGTATTTT.

The chain carries TRBV12-3 or TRBV12-4 and TRBJ2-7; 7 bases map to TRBD2. This CDR3 comprises 15 residues. V lost 3 bases, J lost 2 bases, and 7 bases stayed unmatched. The CDR3 here is CASSFVGRNTYEQYF. The CDR3 DNA reads TGTGCCAGCAGTTTCGTCGGGAGGAACACCTACGAGCAGTACTTC.

The chain uses TRBV7-6 and TRBJ2-7, with D possibly TRBD2 on 5 matching bases. Germline V lookup: CDR1 SGHVS, CDR2 FNYEAQ. V was clipped by 3 bases and J by 0 bases, with 15 bases between them. This CDR3 comprises 16 residues. The CDR3 coding sequence is TGTGCCAGCAGCTTCACGGCGGGCGGTAGCTCCTACGAGCAGTACTTC. Its protein is CASSFTAGGSSYEQYF.

With regard to this clonotype: A read error may account for a junction end that differs from germline. V gene TRBV12-3 or TRBV12-4 combines with J gene TRBJ2-7; 8 bases align to TRBD2. The CDR3 has 15 residues. The CDR3 nucleotides read TGTGCCAGCTGTTTAGCGGGACTAAACTCCTACGAGCAGTACTTC. This codes for CASCLAGLNSYEQYF.

The rearrangement links TRBV6-6 to TRBJ2-3; D call uncertain. Per the germline V gene, CDR1 is MNHNY and CDR2 is SVGAGI (reference sequence). The CDR3 length is 15 residues. V was shortened by 0 bases and J by 3 bases, with 10 bases between the two germline ends. This chain's CDR3 is CASSYSLAVTDTQYF. The CDR3 bases are TGTGCCAGCAGTTACTCGCTCGCGGTTACAGATACGCAGTATTTT.

This clonotype was picked up a small number of times. A read error may produce the germline difference seen at one junction end. The chain has TRBV5-6 and TRBJ2-4; TRBD1 matches at 8 bases. The J call may be faulty, since TRBJ2-7 better matches the DNA end. The CDR3 contains 13 residues. The germline V gene has CDR1 SGHDT and CDR2 YYEEEE. DNA of the CDR3: TGTACCAGCAGCTTGGACAGGGATCGCGAGCAGTACTTC. It codes for CTSSLDRDREQYF.

This clonotype has a handful of counts. This chain joins TRBV20-1 and TRBJ2-1; TRBD1 matches 8 bases. Germline-derived CDR1 and CDR2 are DFQATT and SNEGSKA (reference sequence). The length of the CDR3 is 15 residues. With 5 bases clipped from V and 4 bases from J, the junction kept 10 bases outside the gene matches. The CDR3 nucleotides read TGCAGTGCTGGGGTGGGCAGGGGGCCGTACAATGAGCAGTTCTTC. Amino acids: CSAGVGRGPYNEQFF.

This clonotype was detected a few times. The chain joins TRBV4-2 to TRBJ2-5; 8 bases align to TRBD1. TRBJ2-7 explains the end of the DNA better; the J call may be wrong. Germline-derived CDR1 and CDR2 are LGHNA and YNFKEQ. CDR3 length: 16 residues. DNA for the CDR3: TGTGCCAGCAGCCAAATGACAGGGGCCTCACCCTACGAGCAGTACTTC. This gives the protein CASSQMTGASPYEQYF.

As to this clonotype: Mismatch with germline at one junction end may stem from a read error. CDR3 region: CAGSPHPDETQYF. The CDR3 DNA sequence: TGTGCCGGCTCACCTCATCCGGACGAGACTCAGTACTTC. V is TRBV18 and J is TRBJ2-7, with D unresolved. Germline CDR1 and CDR2: KGHSH and LQKENI. The CDR3 contains 13 residues. The full variable domain, with the rest looked up from reference TRBV18 and TRBJ2-7, is NAGVMQNPRHLVRRRGQEARLRCSPMKGHSHVYWYRQLPEEGLKFMVYLQKENIIDESGMPKERFSAEFPKEGPSILRIQQVVRGDSAAYFCAGSPHPDETQYFGPGTRLTVT.

This clonotype was observed a handful of times. The chain is built from TRBV7-2 and TRBJ2-6; D is unclear. Trimming took 3 bases from V and 4 from J, leaving 19 bases between them. This CDR3 region has 18 residues. Germline V gene data show CDR1 as SGHTA and CDR2 as FQGNSA. CDR3 loop: CASSFHPKGRVGANVLTF. In DNA form, the CDR3 reads TGTGCCAGCAGCTTCCATCCGAAGGGCCGCGTCGGGGCCAACGTCCTGACTTTC.

The chain couples TRBV5-1 to TRBJ2-7; D remains ambiguous. From germline, CDR1 is SGHRS and CDR2 YFSETQ. V shed 0 bases and J shed 0 bases, with 10 bases lying between them. The CDR3 has 15 residues. In DNA, the CDR3 is TGCGCCAGCAGCTTGGGGGCAGTGGACTCCTACGAGCAGTACTTC. As protein: CASSLGAVDSYEQYF.

The rearrangement links TRBV20-1 to TRBJ2-7; 10 bases are a match to TRBD2. Matching the DNA end better, TRBJ2-4 makes the J call doubtful. Germline V lookup: CDR1 DFQATT, CDR2 SNEGSKA (reference sequence). There are 15 residues in the CDR3. The CDR3 DNA is TGCAGTGCTAGAGGTTTAGCGGGGGGCCAAAACATTCAGTACTTC. Translating it yields CSARGLAGGQNIQYF.

This rearrangement joins TRBV19 to TRBJ2-1; D is possibly TRBD1 or TRBD2 (5 bases each). This CDR3 comprises 15 residues. Trimming removed 6 bases at V and 10 bases at J, with 22 bases between. Per the germline V gene, CDR1 is LNHDA and CDR2 is SQIVND (reference sequence). CDR3 in amino acids: CASRGTGTGVWEQFF. CDR3 nucleotide sequence: TGTGCCAGTAGAGGAACCGGGACCGGGGTTTGGGAGCAGTTCTTC.

The chain combines TRBV6-5 with TRBJ1-1, with D hard to call. V shed 2 bases and J shed 7 bases, with 14 bases lying between them. CDR3 size: 14 residues. Germline CDR1 MNHEY, CDR2 SVGAGI. This CDR3 is CASSYGSLVGEAFF. CDR3 DNA: TGTGCCAGCAGTTACGGATCGTTGGTTGGTGAAGCTTTCTTT.

This rearrangement joins TRBV24-1 to TRBJ2-1; tentatively, D is TRBD1 (9 bases). The germline V gene has CDR1 KGHDR and CDR2 SFDVKD. V dropped 3 bases and J dropped 1 base, with 30 bases sitting between them. The CDR3 totals 22 residues. CDR3: CATSDETGTGLTAGGSYNEQFF. DNA of the CDR3: TGTGCCACCAGTGATGAGACCGGGACAGGGTTGACGGCGGGAGGATCCTACAATGAGCAGTTCTTC.

V gene TRBV20-1 combines with J gene TRBJ2-6; D is ambiguous. Germline-derived CDR1 and CDR2 are DFQATT and SNEGSKA (reference sequence). Trimming took 0 bases from V and 2 from J, leaving 11 bases between them. The CDR3 loop spans 16 amino acids. CDR3 DNA: TGCAGTGCTAGAGATCCTGGGGTTGCTGGGGCCAACGTCCTGACTTTC. Translated: CSARDPGVAGANVLTF.

The chain carries TRBV5-1 and TRBJ1-4; no reliable D call. Germline V gene sequence: CDR1 SGHRS, CDR2 YFSETQ. The CDR3 spans 14 residues. Trimming removed 4 bases at V and 0 bases at J, with 7 bases between. The CDR3 DNA reads TGCGCCAGCAGCGGGAGTGCAACTAATGAAAAACTGTTTTTT. Its translation is CASSGSATNEKLFF.

J is TRBJ1-2 and V is TRBV29-1; D is unresolved. V was shortened by 5 bases and J by 3 bases, with 7 bases between the two germline ends. From germline, CDR1 is SQVTM and CDR2 ANQGSEA. This CDR3 spans 11 amino acids. CDR3 sequence: CSVRPHYGYTF. The DNA of the CDR3 is TGCAGCGTTAGGCCCCACTATGGCTACACCTTC.

V is TRBV20-1 and J is TRBJ2-3, with D possibly matching TRBD2 (6 bases). Between the trimmed V and J ends, which lost 5 bases and 4 bases, there was a span of 19 bases. Germline CDR1 is DFQATT and CDR2 is SNEGSKA (reference sequence). The CDR3 is 15 residues long. This CDR3 is CSAGRKLGSADTQYF. In DNA form, the CDR3 reads TGCAGTGCTGGAAGAAAGCTCGGGAGTGCAGATACGCAGTATTTT.

This clonotype was counted once. CDR3 nucleotides: TGTGCCAGCAGCCAAAAGACTAGCGGGAGTTTAGGTGATGAGCAGTTCTTC. This translates into CASSQKTSGSLGDEQFF. The chain employs TRBV4-2 and TRBJ2-1, with 12 bases that match TRBD2. This CDR3 has 17 amino acids. The V segment lost 2 bases and the J segment 8 bases; nucleotides outside the gene matches: 10. CDR1 and CDR2 from the germline V gene are LGHNA and YNFKEQ.

This clonotype was observed many times. The chain is built from TRBV6-5 and TRBJ2-7; 7 bases line up with TRBD1. CDR3 length: 14 residues. CDR1 MNHEY and CDR2 SVGAGI come from the germline V gene. Germline trimming cut 5 bases from V and 5 bases from J; bases unmatched to any gene: 9. Written as DNA, the CDR3 is TGTGCCAGCAGTACCCGACAGGGAAGCCACGAGCAGTACTTC. As protein: CASSTRQGSHEQYF.

The table lists this clonotype with a count of one. This chain joins TRBV29-1 and TRBJ1-4; 10 nucleotides align to TRBD1. Looked up from germline, CDR1 is SQVTM and CDR2 is ANQGSEA. CDR3 length equals 16 residues. V lost 5 bases, J lost 4 bases, and 10 bases stayed unmatched. The CDR3 spells CSVSAGRTGGNEKLFF. The CDR3, as DNA: TGCAGCGTTTCGGCGGGGAGGACAGGGGGTAATGAAAAACTGTTTTTT.

V is TRBV5-1 and J is TRBJ2-7; possible D gene TRBD1, 5 bases. Germline CDR1 is SGHRS and CDR2 is YFSETQ. The CDR3 is 16 residues long. The ends were cut back, 0 bases at V and 0 bases at J, with 13 bases in the middle. CDR3 sequence: CASSLAYRQASYEQYF. The CDR3 region has the DNA TGCGCCAGCAGCTTGGCGTACAGGCAGGCCTCCTACGAGCAGTACTTC. The full variable domain, in which reference TRBV5-1 and TRBJ2-7 provide the parts outside the CDR3, is KAGVTQTPRYLIKTRGQQVTLSCSPISGHRSVSWYQQTPGQGLQFLFEYFSETQRNKGNFPGRFSGRQFSNSRSEMNVSTLELGDSALYLCASSLAYRQASYEQYFGPGTRLTVT.

The V call is TRBV10-3, the J call TRBJ2-7, with 10 bases fitting TRBD2. This CDR3 contains 20 residues. The germline V gene encodes CDR1 ENHRY and CDR2 SYGVKD. Unmatched junction bases numbered 15, after V lost 0 bases and J lost 1 base. This chain's CDR3 is CAISESTGALPSGGSYEQYF. The CDR3 DNA reads TGTGCCATCAGTGAGTCGACTGGGGCGCTTCCTAGCGGGGGATCCTACGAGCAGTACTTC.

This sequence joins TRBV7-9 and TRBJ2-3; 10 bases fit TRBD2. Unmatched junction bases numbered 4, after V lost 5 bases and J lost 2 bases. The CDR3 contains 15 residues. Germline CDR1 is SEHNR and CDR2 is FQNEAQ (reference sequence). In DNA, the CDR3 is TGTGCCAGCAGCCCACTAGCGGGACTCACAGATACGCAGTATTTT. Translated, it gives CASSPLAGLTDTQYF.

V is TRBV4-2 and J is TRBJ2-5; the match to TRBD2 covers 15 bases. The DNA end is more similar to TRBJ2-7, so the J call may be wrong. CDR1 and CDR2 (germline): LGHNA, YNFKEQ. CDR3 size: 16 residues. CDR3 sequence: CASSQGTSGRAYEQYF. In DNA, the CDR3 is TGTGCCAGCAGCCAAGGGACTAGCGGGAGGGCATACGAGCAGTACTTC.

This chain uses TRBV7-9 with TRBJ2-6; D uncertain. The V end was cut by 8 bases, the J end by 5 bases, with 16 bases between. The germline V gene has CDR1 SEHNR and CDR2 FQNEAQ (reference sequence). This CDR3 region has 15 residues. The CDR3 nucleotides are TGTGCCAGCGGCCAGACGAGTCGGAGGGCCAACGTCCTGACTTTC. Amino acids: CASGQTSRRANVLTF.

This chain connects TRBV12-3 or TRBV12-4 to TRBJ2-7; D unclear. The CDR3 is made up of 13 amino acids. V shed 3 bases and J shed 1 base, with 7 bases lying between them. The CDR3 bases are TGTGCCAGCAGTTTTTCGACATCCTACGAGCAGTACTTC. It yields the protein CASSFSTSYEQYF.